This T cell receptor beta chain came from a study of cytomegalovirus exposure and HLA in healthy donors. The overall study: Findings of an earlier analysis included around 100 million unique TCR beta sequences from 190 million or so T cells.

The PCR had 60 Vbeta and 13 Jbeta primers. Assay: immunoSEQ multiplex PCR; the TCRdb copy retains only in-frame clones and omits some. Altogether about 160,000 clones are present, over 75% being singletons, with the ten largest covering 1.9%. The CDR3 sequence is 16 residues long. Trimming took 3 bases from V and 2 from J; bases not matched to a gene: 8. Looked up from germline, CDR1 is SGHTA and CDR2 is FQGNSA. This clone is a singleton in its sample. The genes are TRBV7-2 and TRBJ2-7, with 9 nucleotides matching TRBD1. This clonotype was sampled from a woman aged 18 to 35 in good health and CMV-seronegative. Sequencing was done on a sample of PBMCs. CDR3 residues: CASSFWDREIPYEQYF. The CDR3 bases are TGTGCCAGCAGCTTTTGGGACAGGGAGATACCCTACGAGCAGTACTTC.